A selection of T cell receptor beta chains follows, all from one sample in a study of siplizumab effects on memory and regulatory T cells. The table came from immunoSEQ multiplex PCR; TCRdb's copy has only in-frame clones and leaves some out. The profile shows 55,000 to 70,000 clones, more than 80% of them singletons. Sequenced: CD8+ T cells sorted from blood. The receptors come from a human donor in good health. Both conserved end residues are part of each CDR3. Fields, in order: CDR3 length, J gene, V gene, CDR3 protein.

13,TRBJ1-2,TRBV6-1,CASSKQGEGGYTF
15,TRBJ2-1,TRBV18,CASSPSGRGYNEQFF
13,TRBJ2-7,TRBV7-3,CASSLMAVGEQYF
17,TRBJ1-2,TRBV9,CASSPGTAGTFYYGFTF
12,TRBJ2-7,TRBV9,CARRDRASEQYF
12,TRBJ2-7,TRBV27,CASSFDRRQQYF
15,TRBJ2-3,TRBV4-1,CASSLSPGSTDTQYF
16,TRBJ2-7,TRBV4-3,CASSQENRELIGEQYF
16,TRBJ2-6,TRBV15,CATSRGTASGANVLTF
14,TRBJ2-2,TRBV9,CASSLRTGTGELFF
12,TRBJ1-1,TRBV5-4,CASSLVASEAFF
16,TRBJ2-3,TRBV7-6,CASSHVGTASTDTQYF
15,TRBJ2-7,TRBV9,CASSLYADGGYEQYF
16,TRBJ2-2,TRBV7-3,CASSHVGAGQGRELFF
13,TRBJ2-7,TRBV7-9,CASSSRDSYEQYF
17,TRBJ2-5,TRBV7-9,CASSFGAKTPEWETQYF
15,TRBJ1-1,TRBV21-1,CASSIRDREDTEAFF
15,TRBJ1-1,TRBV29-1,CSVQRMERVNTEAFF
13,TRBJ2-3,TRBV7-2,CATTGGSTDTQYF
14,TRBJ2-7,TRBV11-3,CASSLGGGSYEQYF
15,TRBJ2-3,TRBV2,CASSELAGHTDTQYF
14,TRBJ1-2,TRBV5-1,CASSVGTGVYGYTF
15,TRBJ2-3,TRBV27,CASSLLGLITDTQYF
14,TRBJ2-7,TRBV4-1,CASSQAHGSYEQYF
11,TRBJ2-2,TRBV30,CREGVPGELFF
16,TRBJ2-3,TRBV15,CATSSGTGILTDTQYF
16,TRBJ1-1,TRBV18,CASSHDRLRWDTEAFF